This entry lists 24 T cell receptor beta chains sequenced from one sample in a study of identical twins. TCRdb recomputed calls from the 5' RACE reads with MiXCR, one row per CDR3 protein. The sample lists around 1.7 million distinct CDR3 sequences; more than 30% were seen once. The source material was cord blood. These receptors originate from a newborn girl in good health.

The rearrangement uses TRBV28 and TRBJ1-2; a possible D gene is TRBD1 (5 bases). CDR1 is MDHEN, CDR2 SYDVKM, per germline. Trimming cost V 5 bases and J 2 bases, with 12 bases left between them. The CDR3 covers 14 residues. This chain's CDR3 is CASSIPGGNYGYTF. CDR3 bases: TGTGCCAGCAGTATCCCGGGGGGGAACTATGGCTACACCTTC.

The V gene is TRBV5-1, the J gene TRBJ2-2, with a possible D match to TRBD2 (6 bases). This CDR3 comprises 16 residues. Trimming took off 4 bases at V and 3 bases at J, with 16 bases between the two ends. Germline values: CDR1 SGHRS, CDR2 YFSETQ. CDR3 coding DNA: TGCGCCAGCAGCCGTTTCAGGCGGGACCACACCGGGGAGCTGTTTTTT. Translation: CASSRFRRDHTGELFF.

J is TRBJ1-1 and V is TRBV7-2; TRBD1 is a possible D gene (5 bases). In germline, CDR1 is SGHTA, CDR2 FQGNSA. Trimming took 5 bases from V and 7 from J, leaving 17 bases between them. The CDR3 has 14 residues. Here the CDR3 reads CASSPQTALLEAFF. The CDR3 DNA is TGTGCCAGCAGCCCCCAGACAGCTTTGCTTGAAGCTTTCTTT. The whole variable domain, remainder taken from reference TRBV7-2 and TRBJ1-1, is GAGVSQSPSNKVTEKGKDVELRCDPISGHTALYWYRQSLGQGLEFLIYFQGNSAPDKSGLPSDRFSAERTGGSVSTLTIQRTQQEDSAVYLCASSPQTALLEAFFGQGTRLTVV.

This sequence joins TRBV4-1 and TRBJ2-7; 10 positions match TRBD1. Germline CDR1 MGHRA, CDR2 YSYEKL. The CDR3 totals 15 residues. The V segment lost 4 bases and the J segment 4 bases; nucleotides outside the gene matches: 7. CDR3 sequence: CASSLRTGGRYEQYF. In DNA form, the CDR3 reads TGCGCCAGCAGCCTTAGGACAGGGGGTCGATACGAGCAGTACTTC.

J is TRBJ2-2 and V is TRBV3-1; D unclear. Germline values: CDR1 LGHDT, CDR2 YNNKEL (reference sequence). CDR3 length equals 11 residues. V was cut by 9 bases and J by 7 bases, with 9 bases left in between. CDR3 amino acids: CASLSGGELFF. The CDR3, as DNA: TGTGCCAGTCTGAGTGGCGGGGAGCTGTTTTTT.

This clonotype has a handful of counts. The genes are TRBV7-6 and TRBJ2-3; possibly TRBD1 for D (5 bases). CDR1 is SGHVS and CDR2 is FNYEAQ in the germline V gene. V was cut by 3 bases and J by 5 bases, with 18 bases left in between. This CDR3 is 16 amino acids long. The CDR3 is CASSFTQVPGVDTQYF. The CDR3 nucleotides are TGTGCCAGCAGCTTCACACAGGTCCCTGGGGTAGATACGCAGTATTTT.

This clonotype was seen many times. The rearrangement joins TRBV7-2 to TRBJ2-3; D unclear. Trimming left V 3 bases short and J 0 bases short, with 10 bases between. The CDR3 is made up of 15 amino acids. Germline CDR1 SGHTA, CDR2 FQGNSA. Written as DNA, the CDR3 is TGTGCCAGCAGCTTCCAGACGGGTAGCACAGATACGCAGTATTTT. Translating it yields CASSFQTGSTDTQYF.

The chain recombines TRBV28 with TRBJ1-5; D may be TRBD1 (5 bases). The CDR3 runs 14 residues. In germline, CDR1 is MDHEN, CDR2 SYDVKM. Trimming took 5 bases from V and 7 from J, leaving 15 bases between them. The CDR3 loop reads CASSLAMRGQPQHF. The CDR3 DNA is TGTGCCAGCAGTCTCGCAATGAGGGGACAGCCCCAGCATTTT.

This clonotype occurred a few times. CDR3: CASSPRTGQNTEAFF. The CDR3 region has the DNA TGTGCCAGCAGCCCACGGACAGGGCAGAACACTGAAGCTTTCTTT. J is TRBJ1-1 and V is TRBV14; 8 nucleotides match TRBD1. J lost 1 base, V lost 4 bases, and 5 bases had no gene match. The CDR3 has 15 amino acids. Germline V gene lookup returns CDR1 SGHDN and CDR2 FVKESK.

The genes are TRBV20-1 and TRBJ2-1, with D perhaps matching TRBD1 or TRBD2 (6 bases each). Germline V CDR1 and CDR2: DFQATT, SNEGSKA (reference sequence). This CDR3 comprises 15 residues. Trimming left V 6 bases short and J 1 base short, with 16 bases between. This CDR3 is CSAVFPGASYNEQFF. The CDR3 region has the DNA TGCAGTGCCGTTTTCCCGGGGGCTTCCTACAATGAGCAGTTCTTC.

The chain is built from TRBV28 and TRBJ2-5; possibly TRBD2 for D (6 bases). Deletions cut 6 bases from V and 4 bases from J, with 9 bases between. There are 12 residues in the CDR3. CDR1 MDHEN and CDR2 SYDVKM come from the germline V gene. The CDR3 nucleotides read TGTGCCAGCAGGGGACTGGGAGAGACCCAGTACTTC. Amino acid sequence: CASRGLGETQYF.

DNA of the CDR3: TGTGCCAGCAGTCAACCGGGATCCCACTACGAGCAGTACTTC. As protein: CASSQPGSHYEQYF. J is TRBJ2-7 and V is TRBV28, with D possibly being TRBD2 (5 bases). The CDR3 extends over 14 amino acids. V lost 5 bases to trimming and J lost 3 bases, with 14 bases between them. Germline V gene data show CDR1 as MDHEN and CDR2 as SYDVKM.

CDR3 DNA sequence: TGTGCCAGCAGCTTATTAAGAGCGCGCGAGCAGTACTTC. Translating gives CASSLLRAREQYF. The genes are TRBV11-2 and TRBJ2-7, with D unresolved. V was cut by 2 bases and J by 6 bases, with 11 bases left in between. This CDR3 region has 13 residues. Germline CDR1 is SGHAT and CDR2 is FQNNGV.

There are a few counts of this clonotype. V usage is TRBV25-1 and J usage is TRBJ1-2; D unresolved. The V end lost 2 bases, the J end lost 4 bases, and 8 bases lay between the germline ends. The CDR3 runs to 13 residues. Germline CDR1 is MGHDK and CDR2 is SYGVNS. The CDR3 loop is CASSETGTYGYTF. The CDR3 nucleotides are TGTGCCAGCAGTGAAACGGGTACCTATGGCTACACCTTC.

This clonotype has a count of ten or more. This sequence joins TRBV20-1 and TRBJ2-3; D call uncertain. CDR3 size: 14 residues. The V end was cut by 5 bases, the J end by 4 bases, with 16 bases between. CDR1 is DFQATT and CDR2 is SNEGSKA in the germline V gene (reference sequence). DNA for the CDR3: TGCAGTGCTGGCCAGAGTTTAGGTCCAGATACGCAGTATTTT. Protein product: CSAGQSLGPDTQYF.

This chain uses TRBV12-5 with TRBJ1-1; 9 nucleotides line up with TRBD1. CDR1 and CDR2 from the germline V gene are LGHNT and FRNRAP. V lost 1 base, J lost 0 bases, and 6 bases stayed unmatched. The CDR3 is 17 residues long. The CDR3 loop is CASGLAAGTGLNTEAFF. In DNA, the CDR3 is TGTGCTAGTGGTTTGGCGGCCGGGACAGGGTTGAACACTGAAGCTTTCTTT. Based on the CDR3 plus reference TRBV12-5 and TRBJ1-1, the full variable domain is DARVTQTPRHKVTEMGQEVTMRCQPILGHNTVFWYRQTMMQGLELLAYFRNRAPLDDSGMPKDRFSAEMPDATLATLKIQPSEPRDSAVYFCASGLAAGTGLNTEAFFGQGTRLTVV.

In this sample, this clonotype turned up a few times. The CDR3 bases are TGTGCCAGCACCTCAAGGGGGGATTCAGTGGAACTGTTTTTT. Its protein is CASTSRGDSVELFF. The chain uses TRBV7-8 and TRBJ1-4, with a weak D call TRBD1 (6 bases). CDR3 length equals 14 residues. Between the trimmed V and J ends, which lost 7 bases and 12 bases, there was a span of 21 bases. Germline lookup yields CDR1 SGHVS and CDR2 FQNEAQ.

V usage is TRBV28 and J usage is TRBJ1-2; D gene unclear. Trimming shortened V by 4 bases and J by 9 bases, and 9 bases separated the two germline ends. The germline V gene has CDR1 MDHEN and CDR2 SYDVKM. This CDR3 contains 11 residues. The CDR3 loop reads CASSSAGSYTF. The CDR3, as DNA: TGTGCCAGCAGTTCGGCAGGCAGCTACACCTTC.

This clonotype was seen only a few times. V is TRBV4-2 and J is TRBJ2-4; D is perhaps TRBD2 (7 bases). Germline CDR1 reads LGHNA; CDR2 reads YNFKEQ. This CDR3 contains 14 residues. V was clipped by 8 bases and J by 6 bases, with 17 bases between them. This chain's CDR3 is CASGKGEGGNIQYF. The CDR3 bases are TGTGCCAGCGGCAAAGGGGAGGGGGGAAACATTCAGTACTTC.

CDR3 amino acids: CSAGRQGGNEQFF. The CDR3 region has the DNA TGCAGTGCTGGGCGACAGGGGGGCAATGAGCAGTTCTTC. The J gene is TRBJ2-1, the V gene TRBV20-1, with 9 bases fitting TRBD1. Per the germline V gene, CDR1 is DFQATT and CDR2 is SNEGSKA (reference sequence). CDR3 length equals 13 residues. Unmatched junction bases numbered 5, after V lost 5 bases and J lost 6 bases.

This clonotype was counted between two and nine times. This chain links TRBV12-3 or TRBV12-4 with TRBJ2-3; D uncertain. V lost 3 bases to trimming and J lost 1 base, with 11 bases between them. The CDR3 is made up of 15 amino acids. The CDR3 region is CASSFQAFGTDTQYF. The CDR3 DNA sequence: TGTGCCAGCAGTTTCCAAGCGTTTGGCACAGATACGCAGTATTTT.

This clonotype was seen a handful of times. V gene TRBV6-5 combines with J gene TRBJ1-2; 9 bases line up with TRBD1. V was clipped by 2 bases and J by 2 bases; unmatched bases: 12. The CDR3 runs to 18 residues. Per germline, CDR1 MNHEY and CDR2 SVGAGI. The CDR3 region is CASSYPGQGFPFNYGYTF. In DNA form, the CDR3 reads TGTGCCAGCAGTTACCCGGGACAGGGATTCCCTTTCAACTATGGCTACACCTTC.

Here the CDR3 reads CASSGGTDSYEQYF. CDR3 DNA: TGCGCCAGCAGTGGCGGGACGGATTCCTACGAGCAGTACTTC. This chain connects TRBV10-2 to TRBJ2-7; a possible D gene is TRBD2 (6 bases). Looked up from germline, CDR1 is WSHSY and CDR2 is SAAADI. V lost 4 bases and J lost 1, with 11 bases in between. CDR3 size: 14 residues.

This clonotype was picked up a small number of times. The J gene is TRBJ2-1, the V gene TRBV20-1, with TRBD1 matching over 8 bases. The CDR3 is made up of 13 amino acids. Germline CDR1 and CDR2: DFQATT and SNEGSKA (reference sequence). V lost 7 bases and J lost 4; bases outside the gene matches: 6. This chain's CDR3 is CSGQGARYNEQFF. The CDR3 bases are TGCAGTGGGCAGGGGGCGCGGTACAATGAGCAGTTCTTC.